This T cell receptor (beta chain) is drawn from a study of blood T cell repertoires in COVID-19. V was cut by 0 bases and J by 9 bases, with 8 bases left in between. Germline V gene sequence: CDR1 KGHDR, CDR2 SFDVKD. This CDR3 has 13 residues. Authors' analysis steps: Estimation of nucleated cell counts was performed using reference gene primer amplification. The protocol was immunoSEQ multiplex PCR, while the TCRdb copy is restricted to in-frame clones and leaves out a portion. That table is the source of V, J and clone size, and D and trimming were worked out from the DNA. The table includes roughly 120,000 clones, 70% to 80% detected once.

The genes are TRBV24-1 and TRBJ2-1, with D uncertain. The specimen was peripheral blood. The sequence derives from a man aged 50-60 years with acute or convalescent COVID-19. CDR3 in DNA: TGTGCCACCAGTGATTTGCTTTTTCCTGAGCAGTTCTTC. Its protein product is CATSDLLFPEQFF.